A selection of T cell receptor beta chains follows, all from one sample in a study of cytomegalovirus exposure and HLA in healthy donors. Repertoires were generated with immunoSEQ multiplex PCR, while TCRdb's copy carries only in-frame clones and drops some. The sample lists over 90,000 clones; roughly three quarters were seen once. Input material: PBMCs. The source is a man aged 50-60 years in good health and CMV-seropositive. The CDR3 runs from the conserved cysteine through the conserved F or W. Fields, in order: D gene, CDR3 length, J gene, V gene, clone size, CDR3 protein, CDR3 DNA. A D gene is named only where the DNA matches it firmly. Not every row has a clone size; where given, it reads once, few, many or a size class.

>TRBD2|16|TRBJ2-3|TRBV27|-
CASSLYQAGGADTQYF
TGTGCCAGCAGTTTATATCAGGCGGGAGGCGCAGATACGCAGTATTTT
>-|14|TRBJ2-2|TRBV7-9|-
CASSLYPAAGELFF
TGTGCCAGCAGCTTATACCCCGCAGCCGGGGAGCTGTTTTTT
>TRBD1|14|TRBJ2-7|TRBV28|once
CASRRQGESYEQYF
TGTGCCAGCAGAAGACAGGGTGAGTCCTACGAGCAGTACTTC
>TRBD2|19|TRBJ2-1|TRBV7-9|-
CSSSGVGLAGPDSYNEQFF
TGTTCCAGCAGCGGTGTGGGTCTAGCGGGCCCCGATTCCTACAATGAGCAGTTCTTC
>TRBD2|15|TRBJ2-1|TRBV10-1|-
CASQTSGSIYNEQFF
TGCGCCAGCCAGACTAGCGGGAGCATTTACAATGAGCAGTTCTTC
>TRBD2|15|TRBJ2-1|TRBV9|-
CASSVGGRGHNEQFF
TGTGCCAGCAGCGTAGGTGGGAGGGGTCACAATGAGCAGTTCTTC
>-|12|TRBJ2-7|TRBV2|-
CASSIWGDEQYF
TGTGCCAGCAGTATATGGGGCGACGAGCAGTACTTC
>-|17|TRBJ1-2|TRBV28|-
CASSSPRETPAGYGYTF
TGTGCCAGCAGTTCCCCCAGGGAAACCCCAGCTGGTTATGGCTACACCTTC
>-|14|TRBJ1-5|TRBV5-4|-
CASSLAGTSQPQHF
TGTGCCAGCAGCTTGGCAGGGACTTCACAGCCCCAGCATTTT
>-|15|TRBJ2-1|TRBV7-7|-
CASSLVPTAYNEQFF
TGTGCCAGCAGCTTAGTACCCACGGCCTACAATGAGCAGTTCTTC
>-|15|TRBJ2-2|TRBV9|once
CASSATQGSTGELFF
TGTGCCAGCAGCGCTACTCAGGGTTCCACCGGGGAGCTGTTTTTT
>-|15|TRBJ1-5|TRBV10-2|-
CASKQGPWSNQPQHF
TGCGCCAGCAAACAGGGACCCTGGAGCAATCAGCCCCAGCATTTT
>-|14|TRBJ2-3|TRBV7-8|-
CASSLGAGSDTQYF
TGTGCCAGCAGCTTAGGAGCGGGTTCAGATACGCAGTATTTT
>-|17|TRBJ1-3|TRBV4-2|-
CASSPYSSGNSGNTIYF
TGTGCCAGCAGCCCCTATAGTTCAGGGAACTCTGGAAACACCATATATTTT
>-|14|TRBJ1-4|TRBV27|-
CASSPQGTGEKLFF
TGTGCCAGCAGTCCACAGGGTACGGGTGAAAAACTGTTTTTT
>-|11|TRBJ1-2|TRBV25-1|-
CASTGLYGYTF
TGTGCCAGCACGGGACTCTATGGCTACACCTTC
>TRBD2|15|TRBJ2-1|TRBV5-4|-
CASSLNAGELVFWFF
TGTGCCAGCAGCTTGAACGCGGGAGAATTAGTCTTTTGGTTCTTC
>-|16|TRBJ2-3|TRBV7-3|-
CASSSEAGRGTDTQYF
TGTGCCAGCAGCTCTGAAGCGGGAAGGGGGACAGATACGCAGTATTTT